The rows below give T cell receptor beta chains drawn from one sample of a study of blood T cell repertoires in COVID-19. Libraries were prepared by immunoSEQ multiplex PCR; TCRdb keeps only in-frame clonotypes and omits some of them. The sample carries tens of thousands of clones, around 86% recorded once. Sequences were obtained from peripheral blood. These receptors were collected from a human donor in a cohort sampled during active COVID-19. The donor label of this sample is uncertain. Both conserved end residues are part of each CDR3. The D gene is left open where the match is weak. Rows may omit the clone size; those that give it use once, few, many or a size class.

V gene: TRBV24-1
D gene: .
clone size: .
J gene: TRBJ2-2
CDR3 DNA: TGTGCCACCAGTGCAGGCGGGAAGGACACCGGGGAGCTGTTTTTT
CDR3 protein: CATSAGGKDTGELFF

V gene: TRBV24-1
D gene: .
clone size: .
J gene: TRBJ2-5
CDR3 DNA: TGTGCCACCAGTGATTTGCGAAGGGGCCAGTACCAAGAGACCCAGTACTTC
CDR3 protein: CATSDLRRGQYQETQYF

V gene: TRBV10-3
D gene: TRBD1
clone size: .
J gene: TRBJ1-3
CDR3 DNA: TGTGCCACCTCGACTAGGGACAGGGGATATTTT
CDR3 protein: CATSTRDRGYF

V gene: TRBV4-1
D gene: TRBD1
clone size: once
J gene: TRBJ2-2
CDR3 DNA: TGCGCCAGCAGCGCGGGACAGGAGTTCACCGGGGAGCTGTTTTTT
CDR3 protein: CASSAGQEFTGELFF

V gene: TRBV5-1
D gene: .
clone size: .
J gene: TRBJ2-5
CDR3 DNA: TGCGCCAGCAGCCCACAGGGGGGGCAAGAGACCCAGTACTTC
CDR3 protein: CASSPQGGQETQYF

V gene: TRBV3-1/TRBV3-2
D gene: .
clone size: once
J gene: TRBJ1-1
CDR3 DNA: TGTGCCAGCAGGGATCTGGGGCAGGTGAACACTGAAGCTTTCTTT
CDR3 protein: CASRDLGQVNTEAFF

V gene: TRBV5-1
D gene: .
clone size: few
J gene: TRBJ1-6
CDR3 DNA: TGCGCCAGCAGCGTGAGGGATAATTCACCCCTCCACTTT
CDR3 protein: CASSVRDNSPLHF

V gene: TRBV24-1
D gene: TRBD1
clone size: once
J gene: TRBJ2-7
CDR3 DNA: TGTGCCACCAGTGACCCGGGACAGGGGGATTACGAGCAGTACTTC
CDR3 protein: CATSDPGQGDYEQYF

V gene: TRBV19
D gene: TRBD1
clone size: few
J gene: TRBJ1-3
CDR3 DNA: TGTGCCAGTAGCCTGGGGGACAGTCGAAACACCATATATTTT
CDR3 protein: CASSLGDSRNTIYF

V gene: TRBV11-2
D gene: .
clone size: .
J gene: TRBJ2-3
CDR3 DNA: TGTGCCAGCAGCCCTAATTCGGTCACAGATACGCAGTATTTT
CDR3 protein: CASSPNSVTDTQYF

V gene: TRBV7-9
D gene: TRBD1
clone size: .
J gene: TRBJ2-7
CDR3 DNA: TGTGCCAGCAGCTCGGACAGGGGAGACTACGAGCAGTACTTC
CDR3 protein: CASSSDRGDYEQYF